The present entry profiles one T cell receptor beta chain with its context. The data stem from a study of blood T cells in healthy people across ages. Primed by a sample-barcoded 5' primer and a J-beta primer mix, a second PCR proceeded for 7 to 11 cycles. MiXCR, run by TCRdb on the 5' RACE reads, gives a single entry per CDR3 protein. This repertoire shows around 700,000 distinct CDR3 sequences, around 25% found once; its top ten account for 9.4%. Germline V gene sequence: CDR1 MDHEN, CDR2 SYDVKM. The CDR3 extends over 15 amino acids. J was trimmed by 5 bases and V by 6 bases; bases with no gene match: 8. Drawing of peripheral blood yielded 7.5 to 10 milliliters from each donor. Another study also made use of these data, one on T cells of mothers and their children. That report adds: None of the identified T cell clones proved to be persistent microchimeric clones.

The TCR was taken from a boy younger than 18 in good health. Sequencing was carried out using blood. V gene TRBV28 combines with J gene TRBJ2-2, with TRBD1 identical over 8 bases. This CDR3 reads CASSHQGAGTGELFF. DNA of the CDR3: TGTGCCAGCAGCCACCAGGGGGCAGGGACCGGGGAGCTGTTTTTT. Full variable domain (missing parts from reference TRBV28 and TRBJ2-2): DVKVTQSSRYLVKRTGEKVFLECVQDMDHENMFWYRQDPGLGLRLIYFSYDVKMKEKGDIPEGYSVSREKKERFSLILESASTNQTSMYLCASSHQGAGTGELFFGEGSRLTVL.